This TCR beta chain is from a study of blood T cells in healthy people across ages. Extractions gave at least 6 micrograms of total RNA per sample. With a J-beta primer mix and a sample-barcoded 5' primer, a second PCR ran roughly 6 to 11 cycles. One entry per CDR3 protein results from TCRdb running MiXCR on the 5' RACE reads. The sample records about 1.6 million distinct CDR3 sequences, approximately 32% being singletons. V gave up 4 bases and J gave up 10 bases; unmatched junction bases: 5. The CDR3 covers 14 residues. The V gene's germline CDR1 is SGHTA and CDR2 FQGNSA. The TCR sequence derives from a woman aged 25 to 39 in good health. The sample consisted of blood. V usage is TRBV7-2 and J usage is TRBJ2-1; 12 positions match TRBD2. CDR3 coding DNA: TGTGCCAGCAGCTCTAGCGGGGGGGCTCAGGAGCAGTTCTTC. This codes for CASSSSGGAQEQFF.